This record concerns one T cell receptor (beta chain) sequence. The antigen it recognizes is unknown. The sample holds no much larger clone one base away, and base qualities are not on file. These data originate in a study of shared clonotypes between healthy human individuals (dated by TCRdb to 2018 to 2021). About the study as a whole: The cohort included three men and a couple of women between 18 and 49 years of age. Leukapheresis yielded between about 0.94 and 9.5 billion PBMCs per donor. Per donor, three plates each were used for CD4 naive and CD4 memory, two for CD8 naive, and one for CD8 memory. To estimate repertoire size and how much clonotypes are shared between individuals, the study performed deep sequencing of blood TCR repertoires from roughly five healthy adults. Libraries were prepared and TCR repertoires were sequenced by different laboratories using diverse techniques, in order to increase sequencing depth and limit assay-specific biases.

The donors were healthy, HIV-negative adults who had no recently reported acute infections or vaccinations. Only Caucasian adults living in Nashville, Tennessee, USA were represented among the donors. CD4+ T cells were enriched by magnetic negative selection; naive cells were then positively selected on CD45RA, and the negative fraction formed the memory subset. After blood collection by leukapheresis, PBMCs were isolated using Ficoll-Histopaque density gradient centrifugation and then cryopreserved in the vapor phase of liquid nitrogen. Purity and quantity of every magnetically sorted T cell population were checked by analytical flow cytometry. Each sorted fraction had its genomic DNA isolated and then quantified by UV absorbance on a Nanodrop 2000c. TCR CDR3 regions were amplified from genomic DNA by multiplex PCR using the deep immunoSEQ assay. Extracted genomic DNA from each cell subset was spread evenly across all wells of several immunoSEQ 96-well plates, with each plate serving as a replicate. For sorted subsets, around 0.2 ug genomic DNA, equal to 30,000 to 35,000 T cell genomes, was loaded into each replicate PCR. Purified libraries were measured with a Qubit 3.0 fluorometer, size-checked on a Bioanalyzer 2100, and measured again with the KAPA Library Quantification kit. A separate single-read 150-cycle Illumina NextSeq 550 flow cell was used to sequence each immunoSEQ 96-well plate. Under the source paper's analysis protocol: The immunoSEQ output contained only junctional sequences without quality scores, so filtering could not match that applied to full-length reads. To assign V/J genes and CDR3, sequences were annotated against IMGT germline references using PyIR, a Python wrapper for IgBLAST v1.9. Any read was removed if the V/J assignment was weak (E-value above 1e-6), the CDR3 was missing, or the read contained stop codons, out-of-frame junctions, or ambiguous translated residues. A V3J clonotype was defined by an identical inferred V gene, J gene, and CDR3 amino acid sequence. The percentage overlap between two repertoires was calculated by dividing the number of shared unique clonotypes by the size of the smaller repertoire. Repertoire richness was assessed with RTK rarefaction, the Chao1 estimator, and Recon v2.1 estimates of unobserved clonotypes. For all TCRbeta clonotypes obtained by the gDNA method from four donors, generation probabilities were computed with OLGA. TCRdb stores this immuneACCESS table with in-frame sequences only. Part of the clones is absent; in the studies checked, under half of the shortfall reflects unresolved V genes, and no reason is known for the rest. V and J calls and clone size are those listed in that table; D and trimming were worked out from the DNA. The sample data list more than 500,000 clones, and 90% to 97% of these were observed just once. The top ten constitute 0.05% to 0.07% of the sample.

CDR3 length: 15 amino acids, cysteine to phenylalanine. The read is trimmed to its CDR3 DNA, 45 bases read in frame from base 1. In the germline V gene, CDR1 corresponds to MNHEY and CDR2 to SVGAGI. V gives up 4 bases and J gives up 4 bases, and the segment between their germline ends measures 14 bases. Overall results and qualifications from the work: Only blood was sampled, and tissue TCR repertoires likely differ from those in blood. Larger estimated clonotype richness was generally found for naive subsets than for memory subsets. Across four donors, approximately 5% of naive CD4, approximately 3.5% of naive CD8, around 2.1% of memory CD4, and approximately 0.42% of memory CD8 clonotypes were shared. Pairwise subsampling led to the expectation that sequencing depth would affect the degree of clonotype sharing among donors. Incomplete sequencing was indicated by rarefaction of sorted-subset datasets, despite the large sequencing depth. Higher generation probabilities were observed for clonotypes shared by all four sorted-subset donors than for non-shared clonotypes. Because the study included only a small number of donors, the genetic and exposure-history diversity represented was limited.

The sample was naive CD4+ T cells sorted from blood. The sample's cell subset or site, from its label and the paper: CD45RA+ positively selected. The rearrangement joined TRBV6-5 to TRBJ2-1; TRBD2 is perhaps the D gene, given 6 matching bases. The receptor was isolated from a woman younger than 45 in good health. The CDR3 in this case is CASSSPGASYNEQFF. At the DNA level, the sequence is TGTGCCAGCAGTTCCCCGGGAGCTAGTTACAATGAGCAGTTCTTC.